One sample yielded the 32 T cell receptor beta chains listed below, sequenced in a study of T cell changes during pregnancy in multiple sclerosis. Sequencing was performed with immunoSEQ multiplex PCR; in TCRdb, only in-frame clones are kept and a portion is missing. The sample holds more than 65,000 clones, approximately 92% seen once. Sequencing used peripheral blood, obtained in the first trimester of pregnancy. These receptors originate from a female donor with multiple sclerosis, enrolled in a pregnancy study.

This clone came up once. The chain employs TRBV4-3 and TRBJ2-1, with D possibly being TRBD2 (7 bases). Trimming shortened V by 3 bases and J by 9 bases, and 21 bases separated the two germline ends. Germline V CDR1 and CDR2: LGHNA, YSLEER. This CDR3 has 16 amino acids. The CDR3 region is CASSHAWGGLRIEQFF. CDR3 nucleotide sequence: TGCGCCAGCAGCCACGCCTGGGGGGGCCTGAGAATTGAGCAGTTCTTC.

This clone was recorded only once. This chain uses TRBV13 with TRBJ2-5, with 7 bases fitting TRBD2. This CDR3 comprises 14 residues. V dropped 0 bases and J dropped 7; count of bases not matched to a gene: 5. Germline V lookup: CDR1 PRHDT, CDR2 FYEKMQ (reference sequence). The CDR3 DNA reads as TGTGCCAGCAGCTTAGGGCGGGGGAAAGGGACCCAGTACTTC. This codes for CASSLGRGKGTQYF.

The CDR3 nucleotides are TGTGCCAGCAGCTTAGGCTCGACTAGCGGTGAGCAGTTCTTC. It specifies CASSLGSTSGEQFF. The chain couples TRBV7-9 to TRBJ2-1, with 9 bases matching TRBD2. Germline V lookup: CDR1 SEHNR, CDR2 FQNEAQ (reference sequence). With V trimmed by 1 base and J by 9 bases, 4 bases remained unmatched. The CDR3 consists of 14 residues.

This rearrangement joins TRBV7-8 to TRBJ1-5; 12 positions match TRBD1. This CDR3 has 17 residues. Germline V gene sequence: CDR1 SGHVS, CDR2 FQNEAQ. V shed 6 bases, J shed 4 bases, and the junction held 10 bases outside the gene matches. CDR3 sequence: CASSSGTGGVSNQPQHF. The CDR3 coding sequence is TGTGCCAGCAGTTCCGGGACAGGGGGCGTCTCTAATCAGCCCCAGCATTTT.

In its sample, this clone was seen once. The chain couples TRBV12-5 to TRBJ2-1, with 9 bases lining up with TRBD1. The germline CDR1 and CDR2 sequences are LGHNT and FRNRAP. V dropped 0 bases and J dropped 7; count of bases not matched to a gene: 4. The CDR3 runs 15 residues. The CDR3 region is CASGLVGTGKNEQFF. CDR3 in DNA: TGTGCTAGTGGTTTGGTAGGGACAGGGAAGAATGAGCAGTTCTTC. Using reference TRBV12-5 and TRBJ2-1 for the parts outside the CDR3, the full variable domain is DARVTQTPRHKVTEMGQEVTMRCQPILGHNTVFWYRQTMMQGLELLAYFRNRAPLDDSGMPKDRFSAEMPDATLATLKIQPSEPRDSAVYFCASGLVGTGKNEQFFGPGTRLTVL.

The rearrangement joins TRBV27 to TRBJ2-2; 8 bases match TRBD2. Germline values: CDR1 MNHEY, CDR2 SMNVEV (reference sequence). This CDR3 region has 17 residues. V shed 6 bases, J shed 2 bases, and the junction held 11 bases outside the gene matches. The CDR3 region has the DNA TGTGCCAGCAGGGGTGAGAGCGGGAGTGATAACACCGGGGAGCTGTTTTTT. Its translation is CASRGESGSDNTGELFF.

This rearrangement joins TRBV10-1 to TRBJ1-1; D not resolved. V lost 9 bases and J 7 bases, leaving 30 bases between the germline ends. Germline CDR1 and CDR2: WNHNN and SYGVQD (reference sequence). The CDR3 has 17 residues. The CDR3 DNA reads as TGCGCCAGAAAAGCTACGGCAGGAGGCAAAATTGGGAGTGAAGCTTTCTTT. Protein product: CARKATAGGKIGSEAFF.

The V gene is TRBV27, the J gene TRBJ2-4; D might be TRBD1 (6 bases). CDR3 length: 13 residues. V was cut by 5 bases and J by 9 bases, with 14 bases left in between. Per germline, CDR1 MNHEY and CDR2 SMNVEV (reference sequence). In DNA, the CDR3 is TGTGCCAGCAGTCTGCAGGGACAAGCCATTCAGTACTTC. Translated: CASSLQGQAIQYF.

In DNA form, the CDR3 reads TGTGCCAGTAGTACTCCATTGGGGCTTTACAATGAGCAGTTCTTC. Translating gives CASSTPLGLYNEQFF. V is TRBV19 and J is TRBJ2-1; tentatively, D is TRBD1 (5 bases). This CDR3 comprises 15 residues. Deletions cut 4 bases from V and 4 bases from J, with 14 bases between. In germline, CDR1 is LNHDA, CDR2 SQIVND (reference sequence). Filled out from reference TRBV19 and TRBJ2-1, the complete variable domain reads DGGITQSPKYLFRKEGQNVTLSCEQNLNHDAMYWYRQDPGQGLRLIYYSQIVNDFQKGDIAEGYSVSREKKESFPLTVTSAQKNPTAFYLCASSTPLGLYNEQFFGPGTRLTVL.

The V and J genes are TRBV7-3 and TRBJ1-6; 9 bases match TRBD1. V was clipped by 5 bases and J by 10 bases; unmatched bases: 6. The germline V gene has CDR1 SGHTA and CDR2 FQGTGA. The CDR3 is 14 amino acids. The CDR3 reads CASSPTGGGSPLHF. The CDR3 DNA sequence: TGTGCCAGCAGCCCTACAGGGGGCGGCTCACCCCTCCACTTT.

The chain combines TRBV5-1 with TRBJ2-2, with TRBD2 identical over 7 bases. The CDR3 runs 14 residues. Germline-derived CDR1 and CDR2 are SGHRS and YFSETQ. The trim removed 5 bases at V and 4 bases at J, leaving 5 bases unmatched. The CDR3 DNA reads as TGCGCCAGCAGTTGGGGGACTACCACCGGGGAGCTGTTTTTT. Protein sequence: CASSWGTTTGELFF.

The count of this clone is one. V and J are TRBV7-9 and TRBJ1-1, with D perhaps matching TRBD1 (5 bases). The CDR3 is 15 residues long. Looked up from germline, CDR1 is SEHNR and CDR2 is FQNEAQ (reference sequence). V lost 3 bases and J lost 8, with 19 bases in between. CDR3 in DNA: TGTGCCAGCAGCTTCTCCGGGACCGCGGGAGGGGAAGCTTTCTTT. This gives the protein CASSFSGTAGGEAFF. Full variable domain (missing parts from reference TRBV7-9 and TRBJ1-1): DTGVSQNPRHKITKRGQNVTFRCDPISEHNRLYWYRQTLGQGPEFLTYFQNEAQLEKSRLLSDRFSAERPKGSFSTLEIQRTEQGDSAMYLCASSFSGTAGGEAFFGQGTRLTVV.

The DNA for the CDR3 is TGTGCCAGCAGCAGCTTCGGACGGGACTACGAGCAGTACTTC. This codes for CASSSFGRDYEQYF. The chain joins TRBV5-5 to TRBJ2-7; D possibly corresponds to TRBD2 (5 bases). The germline CDR1 and CDR2 sequences are SGHKS and YYEKEE (reference sequence). Between the trimmed V and J ends, which lost 4 bases and 3 bases, there was a span of 14 bases. This CDR3 is 14 amino acids long. Based on the CDR3 plus reference TRBV5-5 and TRBJ2-7, the full variable domain is DAGVTQSPTHLIKTRGQQVTLRCSPISGHKSVSWYQQVLGQGPQFIFQYYEKEERGRGNFPDRFSARQFPNYSSELNVNALLLGDSALYLCASSSFGRDYEQYFGPGTRLTVT.

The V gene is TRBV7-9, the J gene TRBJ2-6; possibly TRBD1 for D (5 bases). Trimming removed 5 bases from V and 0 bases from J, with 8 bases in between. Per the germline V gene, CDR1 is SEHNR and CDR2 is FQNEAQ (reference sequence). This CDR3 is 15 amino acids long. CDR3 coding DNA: TGTGCCAGCAGCGACAGCAACTCTGGGGCCAACGTCCTGACTTTC. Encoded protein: CASSDSNSGANVLTF.

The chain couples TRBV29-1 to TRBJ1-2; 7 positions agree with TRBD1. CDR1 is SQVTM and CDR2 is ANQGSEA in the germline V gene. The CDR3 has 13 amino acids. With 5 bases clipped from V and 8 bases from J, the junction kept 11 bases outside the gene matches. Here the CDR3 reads CSVLNTGVRGYTF. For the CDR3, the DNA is TGCAGCGTTCTGAATACAGGGGTTAGAGGCTACACCTTC. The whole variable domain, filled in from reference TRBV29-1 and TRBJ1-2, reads SAVISQKPSRDICQRGTSLTIQCQVDSQVTMMFWYRQQPGQSLTLIATANQGSEATYESGFVIDKFPISRPNLTFSTLTVSNMSPEDSSIYLCSVLNTGVRGYTFGSGTRLTVV.

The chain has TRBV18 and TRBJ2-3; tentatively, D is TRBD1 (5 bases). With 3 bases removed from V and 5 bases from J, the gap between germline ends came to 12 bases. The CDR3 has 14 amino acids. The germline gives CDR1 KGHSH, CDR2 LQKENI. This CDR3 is CASSPVDSLDTQYF. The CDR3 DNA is TGTGCCAGCTCACCCGTCGACAGTCTAGATACGCAGTATTTT.

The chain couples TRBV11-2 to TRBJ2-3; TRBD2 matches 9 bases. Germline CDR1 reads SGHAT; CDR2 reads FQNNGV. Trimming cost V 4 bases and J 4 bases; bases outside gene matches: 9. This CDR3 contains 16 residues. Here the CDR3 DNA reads TGTGCCAGCAGCTCCCGGGTAGCGGGAGAGGCAGATACGCAGTATTTT. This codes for CASSSRVAGEADTQYF.

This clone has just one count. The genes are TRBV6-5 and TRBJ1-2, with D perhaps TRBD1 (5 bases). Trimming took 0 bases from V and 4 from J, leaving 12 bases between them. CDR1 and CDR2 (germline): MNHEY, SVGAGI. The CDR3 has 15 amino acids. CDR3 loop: CASSYSNQGGYGYTF. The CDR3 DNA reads TGTGCCAGCAGTTACTCGAACCAGGGCGGCTATGGCTACACCTTC.

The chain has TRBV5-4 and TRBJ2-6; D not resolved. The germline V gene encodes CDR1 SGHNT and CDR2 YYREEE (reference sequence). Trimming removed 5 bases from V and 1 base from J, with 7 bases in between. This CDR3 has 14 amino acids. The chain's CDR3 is CASRQDSGANVLTF. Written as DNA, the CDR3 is TGTGCCAGCAGGCAGGATTCTGGGGCCAACGTCCTGACTTTC.

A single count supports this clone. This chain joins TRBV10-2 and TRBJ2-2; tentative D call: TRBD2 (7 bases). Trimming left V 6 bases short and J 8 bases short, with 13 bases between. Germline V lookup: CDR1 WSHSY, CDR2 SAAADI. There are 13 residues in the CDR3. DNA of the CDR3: TGCGCCAGCAGAGGGGGGGGGACGGGGGAGCTGTTTTTT. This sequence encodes CASRGGGTGELFF.

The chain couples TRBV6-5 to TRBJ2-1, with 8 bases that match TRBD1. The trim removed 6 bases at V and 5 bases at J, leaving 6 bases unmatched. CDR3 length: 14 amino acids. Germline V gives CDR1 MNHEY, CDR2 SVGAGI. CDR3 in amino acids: CASRSTGVDNEQFF. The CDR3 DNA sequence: TGTGCCAGCAGGTCGACAGGGGTGGACAATGAGCAGTTCTTC.

This CDR3 reads CASTTGTSDYNEQFF. The CDR3 DNA sequence: TGTGCCAGTACTACCGGGACTAGCGACTACAATGAGCAGTTCTTC. This rearrangement joins TRBV19 to TRBJ2-1, with 10 bases lining up with TRBD2. The V gene end was trimmed by 7 bases and the J gene end by 3 bases; junction bases not matched to a gene: 6. The CDR3 contains 15 residues. From germline, CDR1 is LNHDA and CDR2 SQIVND (reference sequence).

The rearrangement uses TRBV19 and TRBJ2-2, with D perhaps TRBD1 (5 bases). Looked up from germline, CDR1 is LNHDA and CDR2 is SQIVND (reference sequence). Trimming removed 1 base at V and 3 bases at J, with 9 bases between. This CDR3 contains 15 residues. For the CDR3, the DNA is TGTGCCAGTAGTATAGCTGCAGGGCACACCGGGGAGCTGTTTTTT. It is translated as CASSIAAGHTGELFF.

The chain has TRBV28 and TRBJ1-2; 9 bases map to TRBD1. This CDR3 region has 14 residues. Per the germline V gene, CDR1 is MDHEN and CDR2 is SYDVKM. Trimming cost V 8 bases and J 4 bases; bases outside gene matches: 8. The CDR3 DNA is TGTGCCAGCGGATTCGGGACAGGGACCTATGGCTACACCTTC. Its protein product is CASGFGTGTYGYTF.

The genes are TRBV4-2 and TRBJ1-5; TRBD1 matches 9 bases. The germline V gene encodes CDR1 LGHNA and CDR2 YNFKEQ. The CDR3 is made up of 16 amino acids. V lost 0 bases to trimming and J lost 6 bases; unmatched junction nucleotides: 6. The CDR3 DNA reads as TGTGCCAGCAGCCAAGATTGGGGGACAGGGAGTCAGCCCCAGCATTTT. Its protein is CASSQDWGTGSQPQHF.

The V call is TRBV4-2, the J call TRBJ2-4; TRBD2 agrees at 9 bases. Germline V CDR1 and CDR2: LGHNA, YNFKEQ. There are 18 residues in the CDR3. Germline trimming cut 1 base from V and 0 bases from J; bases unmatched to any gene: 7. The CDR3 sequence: CASSQGLAAKLAKNIQYF. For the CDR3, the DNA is TGTGCCAGCAGCCAAGGACTAGCGGCCAAACTAGCCAAAAACATTCAGTACTTC.

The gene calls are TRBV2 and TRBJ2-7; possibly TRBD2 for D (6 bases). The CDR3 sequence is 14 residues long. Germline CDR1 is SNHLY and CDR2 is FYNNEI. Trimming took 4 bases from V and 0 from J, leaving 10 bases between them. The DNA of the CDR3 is TGTGCCAGCAGTGGGGAGCGGGTCTCCTACGAGCAGTACTTC. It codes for CASSGERVSYEQYF.

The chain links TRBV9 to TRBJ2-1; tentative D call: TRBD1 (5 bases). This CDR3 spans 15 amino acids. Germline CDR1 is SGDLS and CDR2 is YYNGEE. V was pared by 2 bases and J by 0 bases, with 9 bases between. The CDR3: CASSVGHLSYNEQFF. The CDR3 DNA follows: TGTGCCAGCAGCGTCGGACACCTCTCCTACAATGAGCAGTTCTTC.

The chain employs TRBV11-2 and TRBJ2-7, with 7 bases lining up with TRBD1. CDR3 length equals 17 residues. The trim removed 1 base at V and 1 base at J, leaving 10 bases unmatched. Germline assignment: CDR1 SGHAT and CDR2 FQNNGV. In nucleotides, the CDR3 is TGTGCCAGCAGCTTAGGGGGCCGGGACAGAAGTTCCTACGAGCAGTACTTC. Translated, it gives CASSLGGRDRSSYEQYF.

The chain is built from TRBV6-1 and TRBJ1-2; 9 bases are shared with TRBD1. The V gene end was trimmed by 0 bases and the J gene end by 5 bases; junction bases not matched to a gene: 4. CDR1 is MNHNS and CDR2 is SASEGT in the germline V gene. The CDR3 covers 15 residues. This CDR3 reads CASSEAIGQGYGYTF. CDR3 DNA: TGTGCCAGCAGTGAAGCGATCGGACAGGGGTATGGCTACACCTTC.

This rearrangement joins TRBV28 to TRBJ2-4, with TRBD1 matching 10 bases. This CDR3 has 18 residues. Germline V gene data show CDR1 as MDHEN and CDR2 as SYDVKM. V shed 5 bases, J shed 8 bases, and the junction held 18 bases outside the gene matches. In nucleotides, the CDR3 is TGTGCCAGCAGTAATTTGGACTTCCTGACAGGGGGCGCAGACATTCAGTACTTC. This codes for CASSNLDFLTGGADIQYF.

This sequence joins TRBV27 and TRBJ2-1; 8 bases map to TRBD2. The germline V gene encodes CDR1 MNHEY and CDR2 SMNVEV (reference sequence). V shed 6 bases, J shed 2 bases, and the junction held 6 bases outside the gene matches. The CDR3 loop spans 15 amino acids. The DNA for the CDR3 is TGTGCCAGCAGCTATAGCGGGGTTACCTACAATGAGCAGTTCTTC. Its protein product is CASSYSGVTYNEQFF.